This T cell receptor beta chain was recorded in a study of OX40 agonist ivuxolimab in advanced cancers. Study-wide context: The costimulatory receptor OX40 (CD134) was targeted by ivuxolimab, a fully human IgG2 agonistic monoclonal antibody. Intravenous ivuxolimab was administered to patients every 2 weeks at six dose levels: 0.01, 0.1, 0.3, 1.5, 3 and 10 mg/kg. Among the roughly 50 dose-escalation patients, roughly 20 had hepatocellular carcinoma, around 15 melanoma, 9 renal cell carcinoma and 9 head and neck cancer. The dose-escalation cohort was about 83% male with a mean age of roughly 62 years, ranging from roughly 23 to 80. Prior anti-PD-1, anti-PD-L1 or anti-CTLA-4 therapy was permitted, and less than 45% of dose-escalation patients had received checkpoint inhibitors. Partial responses occurred in three dose-escalation patients: two with cutaneous melanoma and one with hepatocellular carcinoma. The point of sequencing TCRbeta in the periphery was to test whether ivuxolimab changed TCR sequence diversity and drove clonal T-cell expansion. The monotherapy dose-escalation portion (N ≈ 50 patients) of the phase I ivuxolimab trial is reported in the paper. On the study overall, not on this receptor specifically: Low levels of normalized T-cell clonal expansion were also seen in some nonresponding patients. After ivuxolimab, CD8+ T cells had more expanded clones than CD4+ T cells on average. The antigen specificity of the peripheral T cells that underwent clonal expansion was not determined. At doses of 0.1 to 3.0 mg/kg, clonal expansion of both CD4+ and CD8+ T cells in blood was seen between baseline and week 6. In the 0.1-3.0 mg/kg groups, partial responders had among the lowest normalized peripheral clonal expansion, particularly in CD8+ T cells.

As for this clone: Its specific antigen is unknown. Qualities for individual bases were not recorded, and no much larger clone is one base off.

To sequence the TCRbeta CDR3 region, genomic DNA was isolated from the sorted cells. The immunoSEQ Assay was used for sequencing of TCRbeta CDR3 regions. The source is immuneACCESS, and TCRdb retained only in-frame sequences with V and J called. Part of the clones is not carried over; for the studies checked, unresolved V genes explain less than half of this, and the remainder is unexplained. Present in this sample are about 76,000 clones, approximately 80% of which were seen just once. The ten largest clones take up around 1.7% of the sample. The trial excluded patients who had a history of autoimmune disease or were on systemic immunosuppression. In every dose cohort, peripheral blood was drawn for TCR sequencing at baseline, cycle 4 day 1, and cycle 7 day 1. The samples were drawn from a first-in-human, open-label, multicenter phase I dose-escalation trial of ivuxolimab. Adults with locally advanced or metastatic melanoma, renal cell carcinoma, hepatocellular carcinoma or head and neck squamous cell carcinoma were enrolled in the trial. Before TCR sequencing, CD4+ and CD8+ T cells were separately sorted from peripheral blood.

CDR1 is given as MGHRA and CDR2 as YSYEKL, both from the germline V gene. V has 0 bases trimmed and J has 8 bases trimmed; junction bases matching no gene number 6. The CDR3 holds 15 amino acids from the cysteine to the phenylalanine. Only the CDR3 part of the read is kept: 45 bases, read in frame from the first base. The sequence is built from TRBV4-1 and TRBJ2-1, with 8 central nucleotides matching TRBD2. The sequencing here drew on CD4+ or CD8+ T cells sorted from blood, taken in a trial of the OX40 agonist ivuxolimab. This clonotype was obtained from an adult with an advanced solid tumor such as melanoma, head and neck, liver or kidney cancer. The base sequence is TGCGCCAGCAGCCAAGACGGCAGCGGGAGATATGAGCAGTTCTTC. This codes for CASSQDGSGRYEQFF.